This T cell receptor (beta chain) is drawn from a study of Graves' ophthalmopathy and Graves' hyperthyroidism. CDR1 MNHEY and CDR2 SVGEGT come from the germline V gene. The CDR3 is made up of 14 amino acids. As concerns this clonotype: This could be a read error, since a much larger clone is one nucleotide away.

The study amplified TCR beta CDR3 regions using RNA transcripts. The library came from an HTBI-primed first-round RT-PCR and a second-round multiplex PCR. Each CDR3 protein gets one entry after TCRdb re-called the multiplex PCR reads with MiXCR. The table lists 500,000 to 800,000 distinct CDR3 sequences, 35% to 50% of them singletons. This chain links TRBV6-2 or TRBV6-3 with TRBJ1-3; no firm D call. The clonotype originates from an adult man with Graves' ophthalmopathy. The specimen sequenced was peripheral blood. This CDR3 reads CACSYRTPGNTIYF. The CDR3, as DNA: TGTGCCTGCAGTTACCGTACCCCGGGAAACACCATATATTTT.